The clone carrying this T cell receptor (beta chain) turned up a few times. Antigen specificity is unknown. 60 Vbeta and 13 Jbeta primers were used in PCR. Profiled with immunoSEQ multiplex PCR; TCRdb holds only in-frame clones, not every one. The sample lists 90,000 to 120,000 clones, approximately 80% occurring once. These data belong to a study of cytomegalovirus exposure and HLA in healthy donors. Study observations and caveats: Later examination showed HLA-associated TCR beta chains had greater clonal expansion than equally common others. Later, TCR association rates were found to vary by HLA locus, highest for DRB1 and lowest for HLA-C.

This TCR was recovered from a woman aged 18-35 years in good health and CMV-seropositive. Sequenced sample: PBMCs.

Written as DNA, the CDR3 is TGTGCCTGGAGTGTTCGGGGACTAGCTCAAAATGAGCAGTTCTTC. Protein: CAWSVRGLAQNEQFF. The rearrangement links TRBV30 to TRBJ2-1, with 9 bases aligning to TRBD2. Germline loops: CDR1 GTSNPN, CDR2 SVGIG (reference sequence). CDR3 length: 15 amino acids. V was pared by 0 bases and J by 7 bases, with 7 bases of the junction left unmatched.